This T cell receptor (beta chain) was found in a study of blood T cell repertoires in COVID-19. Study details: Spain, Italy and the United States supplied samples that represented acute and convalescent COVID-19.

V was clipped by 3 bases and J by 6 bases; unmatched bases: 6. The CDR3 contains 14 residues. Germline assignment: CDR1 DFQATT and CDR2 SNEGSKA (reference sequence). Using immunoSEQ multiplex PCR, the repertoire was profiled, and TCRdb retains in-frame clones only, with some absent. Of about 180,000 clones in the sample, over 80% were seen once. A few counts support this clone. The sequencing input was peripheral blood. The receptor was isolated from a woman in her seventies with acute or convalescent COVID-19. The chain employs TRBV20-1 and TRBJ1-5; TRBD1 matches 9 bases. The CDR3 sequence is CSASITGGGQPQHF. The CDR3 DNA reads as TGCAGTGCTAGTATAACAGGGGGCGGTCAGCCCCAGCATTTT.